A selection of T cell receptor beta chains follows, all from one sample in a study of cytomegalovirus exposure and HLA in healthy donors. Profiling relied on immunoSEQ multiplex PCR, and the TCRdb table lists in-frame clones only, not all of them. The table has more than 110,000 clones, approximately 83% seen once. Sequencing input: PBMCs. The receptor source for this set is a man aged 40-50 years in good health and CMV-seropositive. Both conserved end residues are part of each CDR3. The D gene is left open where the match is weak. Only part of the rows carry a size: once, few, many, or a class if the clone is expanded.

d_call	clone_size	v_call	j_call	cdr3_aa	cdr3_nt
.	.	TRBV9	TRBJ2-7	CASSAGRLDRTDEQYF	TGTGCCAGCAGCGCGGGGCGGTTAGACAGGACGGACGAGCAGTACTTC
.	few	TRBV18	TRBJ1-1	CASSPNRLNTEAFF	TGTGCCAGCTCACCAAACAGGCTTAACACTGAAGCTTTCTTT
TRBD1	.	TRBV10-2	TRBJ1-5	CATRDRGSNQPQHF	TGCGCCACGAGGGACAGGGGTAGCAATCAGCCCCAGCATTTT
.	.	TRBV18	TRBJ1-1	CASSPLRGEGEAFF	TGTGCCAGCTCACCATTAAGGGGCGAAGGTGAAGCTTTCTTT
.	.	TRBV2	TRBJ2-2	CASREVDSGRLFF	TGTGCCAGCAGGGAAGTGGACTCCGGAAGGCTGTTTTTT
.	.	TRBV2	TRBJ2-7	CATHGQSHSYEQYF	TGTGCCACCCATGGACAGAGTCATTCCTACGAGCAGTACTTC
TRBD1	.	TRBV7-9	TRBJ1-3	CASSPGQLLSGNTIYF	TGTGCCAGCAGCCCGGGACAGCTGCTATCTGGAAACACCATATATTTT
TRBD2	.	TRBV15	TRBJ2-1	CATSSPAGVYNEQFF	TGTGCCACCAGCAGCCCAGCGGGGGTATACAATGAGCAGTTCTTC
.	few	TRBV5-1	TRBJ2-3	CASSLELAHTDTQYF	TGCGCCAGCAGCTTGGAACTAGCACACACAGATACGCAGTATTTT
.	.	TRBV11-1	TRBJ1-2	CASSLSQDRGNTF	TGTGCCAGCAGCTTATCACAGGACCGTGGAAACACCTTC
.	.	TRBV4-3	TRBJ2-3	CASSQEGRLDTDTQYF	TGCGCCAGCAGCCAAGAGGGCAGGTTGGACACAGATACGCAGTATTTT
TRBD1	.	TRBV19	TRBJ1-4	CASSEQGAGEKLFF	TGTGCCAGTAGTGAACAGGGGGCAGGTGAAAAACTGTTTTTT